These T cell receptor beta chains were read from a single sample in a study of response to subunit inactivated influenza vaccine. From the RT-PCR reads, TCRdb called clonotypes with MiXCR, one entry per CDR3 protein. The table shows about 830,000 distinct CDR3 sequences, with under 20% occurring only once. This sample comprised PBMCs from blood, obtained 5 days after vaccination. These receptors came from a man aged 45-65 years who received an inactivated influenza vaccine. Each CDR3 is given with its conserved first and last residue. Each record gives: V gene, clone size, D gene, J gene, CDR3 protein, CDR3 DNA. D genes are given only for firm matches. The size field is filled for only some rows; it gives once, few, many or a size class.

V: TRBV12-3/TRBV12-4; size: few; D: -; J: TRBJ1-4; CDR3: CASRPGNTNEKLFF; DNA: TGTGCCAGCAGGCCGGGGAATACTAATGAAAAACTGTTTTTT
V: TRBV12-3/TRBV12-4; size: few; D: -; J: TRBJ1-5; CDR3: CASSLALRPQHF; DNA: TGTGCCAGCAGTTTGGCCCTACGTCCCCAGCATTTT
V: TRBV4-2; size: many; D: TRBD2; J: TRBJ2-3; CDR3: CASSQELAGVDTQYF; DNA: TGTGCCAGCAGCCAAGAACTAGCGGGAGTGGATACGCAGTATTTT
V: TRBV11-1; size: many; D: -; J: TRBJ2-1; CDR3: CASSRGGSGSYNEQFF; DNA: TGTGCCAGCAGCAGGGGCGGGTCGGGATCCTACAATGAGCAGTTCTTC
V: TRBV20-1; size: few; D: -; J: TRBJ1-5; CDR3: CSASPAGRSNQPQHF; DNA: TGCAGTGCTAGCCCAGCGGGCCGGAGCAATCAGCCCCAGCATTTT
V: TRBV20-1; size: many; D: -; J: TRBJ1-1; CDR3: CSARVRNTEAFF; DNA: TGCAGTGCTAGAGTCAGAAACACTGAAGCTTTCTTT
V: TRBV2; size: few; D: -; J: TRBJ1-3; CDR3: CASSEALRLSGNTIYF; DNA: TGTGCCAGCAGTGAAGCGCTTCGGCTCTCTGGAAACACCATATATTTT
V: TRBV12-5; size: -; D: -; J: TRBJ2-5; CDR3: CASGLAGGETQYF; DNA: TGTGCTAGTGGTTTGGCAGGGGGGGAGACCCAGTACTTC
V: TRBV5-4; size: many; D: TRBD1; J: TRBJ2-7; CDR3: CASSRRTGLFAYEQYF; DNA: TGTGCCAGCAGCCGCCGGACAGGACTCTTCGCCTACGAGCAGTACTTC
V: TRBV4-2; size: -; D: TRBD2; J: TRBJ2-5; CDR3: CASSAGLADKETQYF; DNA: TGTGCCAGCAGCGCCGGACTAGCGGATAAAGAGACCCAGTACTTC
V: TRBV28; size: few; D: TRBD2; J: TRBJ2-3; CDR3: CASSSSREGGWDTQYF; DNA: TGTGCCAGCAGTTCCTCTCGGGAGGGCGGTTGGGATACGCAGTATTTT
V: TRBV29-1; size: -; D: TRBD1; J: TRBJ2-5; CDR3: CSVEDLTGVETQYF; DNA: TGCAGCGTTGAAGATCTGACAGGGGTGGAGACCCAGTACTTC
V: TRBV5-6; size: few; D: TRBD2; J: TRBJ2-5; CDR3: CASSLDRQRERAETQYF; DNA: TGTGCCAGCAGCTTGGATAGGCAGCGGGAGAGGGCGGAGACCCAGTACTTC
V: TRBV20-1; size: -; D: TRBD2; J: TRBJ2-5; CDR3: CSAIKREGPETQYF; DNA: TGCAGTGCTATCAAGCGGGAGGGCCCGGAGACCCAGTACTTC
V: TRBV18; size: -; D: -; J: TRBJ2-2; CDR3: CASSPLAGPNTGELFF; DNA: TGTGCCAGCTCACCATTGGCGGGGCCGAACACCGGGGAGCTGTTTTTT
V: TRBV20-1; size: -; D: TRBD1; J: TRBJ1-4; CDR3: CSARDRGTEKLFF; DNA: TGCAGTGCCCGGGACAGGGGCACCGAAAAACTGTTTTTT
V: TRBV12-3/TRBV12-4; size: few; D: -; J: TRBJ1-1; CDR3: CASSFGEIMNTEAFF; DNA: TGTGCCAGCAGTTTTGGGGAGATCATGAACACTGAAGCTTTCTTT
V: TRBV24-1; size: -; D: TRBD1; J: TRBJ1-5; CDR3: CATSDRGPGQPQHF; DNA: TGTGCCACCAGTGACAGGGGGCCAGGTCAGCCCCAGCATTTT
V: TRBV5-1; size: few; D: -; J: TRBJ2-2; CDR3: CASSLEFQGPNTGELFF; DNA: TGCGCCAGCAGCTTGGAATTCCAGGGGCCGAACACCGGGGAGCTGTTTTTT
V: TRBV5-1; size: few; D: -; J: TRBJ2-2; CDR3: CASSLTAANTGELFF; DNA: TGCGCCAGCAGCTTGACAGCAGCGAACACCGGGGAGCTGTTTTTT
V: TRBV6-5; size: few; D: -; J: TRBJ1-6; CDR3: CASSYGGRGNYNSPLHF; DNA: TGTGCCAGCAGTTATGGGGGACGGGGAAATTATAATTCACCCCTCCACTTT
V: TRBV5-1; size: -; D: -; J: TRBJ1-1; CDR3: CASSLMGFVDTEAFF; DNA: TGCGCCAGCAGCTTGATGGGGTTTGTCGACACGGAAGCTTTCTTT
V: TRBV5-1; size: -; D: -; J: TRBJ2-2; CDR3: CASSWTVGGTGELFF; DNA: TGCGCCAGCAGCTGGACCGTTGGGGGCACCGGGGAGCTGTTTTTT
V: TRBV5-1; size: once; D: TRBD1; J: TRBJ2-5; CDR3: CASSLGPGQGTGETQYF; DNA: TGCGCCAGCAGCTTGGGTCCGGGACAGGGTACGGGAGAGACCCAGTACTTC
V: TRBV27; size: -; D: TRBD1; J: TRBJ2-2; CDR3: CASSLWGQGNTGELFF; DNA: TGTGCCAGCAGTTTATGGGGACAGGGTAACACCGGGGAGCTGTTTTTT
V: TRBV5-6; size: few; D: TRBD2; J: TRBJ2-5; CDR3: CASSWGAGGKETQYF; DNA: TGTGCCAGCAGCTGGGGAGCGGGAGGGAAAGAGACCCAGTACTTC
V: TRBV29-1; size: many; D: TRBD1; J: TRBJ1-2; CDR3: CSVTGGLGYTF; DNA: TGCAGCGTGACAGGGGGCCTCGGCTACACCTTC
V: TRBV12-3/TRBV12-4; size: many; D: -; J: TRBJ2-1; CDR3: CASTISLRGEQFF; DNA: TGTGCCAGCACCATTTCCCTGCGGGGTGAGCAGTTCTTC
V: TRBV5-1; size: -; D: TRBD2; J: TRBJ2-3; CDR3: CASSSELAGGPGNTQYF; DNA: TGCGCCAGCAGCTCGGAACTAGCGGGGGGGCCGGGAAATACGCAGTATTTT
V: TRBV28; size: -; D: TRBD2; J: TRBJ2-1; CDR3: CASSFFAGGLREQFF; DNA: TGTGCCAGCAGTTTCTTTGCGGGAGGGCTACGGGAGCAGTTCTTC
V: TRBV5-5; size: few; D: -; J: TRBJ1-6; CDR3: CASSLAESALHF; DNA: TGTGCCAGCAGCTTGGCCGAGTCTGCTCTCCACTTT
V: TRBV10-2; size: few; D: -; J: TRBJ2-7; CDR3: CARPLAPYEQYF; DNA: TGCGCCCGGCCCTTGGCCCCCTACGAGCAGTACTTC
V: TRBV11-2; size: many; D: -; J: TRBJ2-1; CDR3: CASSLDRGNEQFF; DNA: TGTGCCAGCAGCTTGGACCGAGGGAATGAGCAGTTCTTC
V: TRBV7-6; size: many; D: -; J: TRBJ2-7; CDR3: CASSLAGIQNEQYF; DNA: TGTGCCAGCAGCTTAGCAGGGATTCAGAACGAGCAGTACTTC
V: TRBV20-1; size: -; D: TRBD2; J: TRBJ2-5; CDR3: CSASNGRGEETQYF; DNA: TGCAGTGCTAGTAACGGGAGGGGAGAGGAGACCCAGTACTTC
V: TRBV27; size: -; D: -; J: TRBJ2-5; CDR3: CASKGLRGETQYF; DNA: TGTGCCAGCAAAGGGCTCCGGGGGGAGACCCAGTACTTC
V: TRBV7-6; size: few; D: TRBD2; J: TRBJ2-3; CDR3: CASSTSSGSTDTQYF; DNA: TGTGCCAGCAGTACTTCTAGCGGAAGCACAGATACGCAGTATTTT
V: TRBV2; size: -; D: TRBD2; J: TRBJ2-7; CDR3: CASSISGGPWGEQYF; DNA: TGTGCCAGCAGTATTAGCGGGGGACCCTGGGGCGAGCAGTACTTC
V: TRBV7-2; size: -; D: -; J: TRBJ2-5; CDR3: CASSYPGPQYF; DNA: TGTGCCAGCAGCTACCCGGGACCCCAGTACTTC
V: TRBV6-1; size: once; D: -; J: TRBJ2-7; CDR3: CASSPNPNPYEQYF; DNA: TGTGCCAGCAGTCCAAATCCAAACCCCTACGAGCAGTACTTC
V: TRBV10-3; size: few; D: -; J: TRBJ1-3; CDR3: CAISGQAASGNTIYF; DNA: TGTGCCATCAGTGGACAGGCAGCCTCTGGAAACACCATATATTTT
V: TRBV7-9; size: few; D: -; J: TRBJ2-7; CDR3: CASSPFLHEQYF; DNA: TGTGCCAGCAGCCCGTTTCTACACGAGCAGTACTTC
V: TRBV5-1; size: -; D: TRBD1; J: TRBJ2-2; CDR3: CASSPDGTGDTGELFF; DNA: TGCGCCAGCAGCCCGGACGGGACAGGGGACACCGGGGAGCTGTTTTTT
V: TRBV7-9; size: many; D: -; J: TRBJ2-7; CDR3: CASSHSGEQYF; DNA: TGTGCCAGCAGCCATTCGGGGGAGCAGTACTTC
V: TRBV12-3/TRBV12-4; size: few; D: -; J: TRBJ2-7; CDR3: CASSLRVRGEQYF; DNA: TGTGCCAGCAGCTTAAGGGTCCGGGGCGAGCAGTACTTC
V: TRBV7-9; size: few; D: TRBD2; J: TRBJ2-5; CDR3: CASSPDVGGRLETQYF; DNA: TGTGCCAGCAGCCCCGATGTGGGCGGGAGGCTTGAGACCCAGTACTTC
V: TRBV10-3; size: -; D: TRBD2; J: TRBJ2-2; CDR3: CAISESGLGRPGELFF; DNA: TGTGCCATCAGTGAGTCTGGACTAGGGCGACCCGGGGAGCTGTTTTTT
V: TRBV7-3; size: -; D: -; J: TRBJ2-3; CDR3: CASRYTTGRWPDTQYF; DNA: TGTGCCAGCAGATATACGACAGGGAGGTGGCCAGATACGCAGTATTTT
V: TRBV21-1; size: few; D: -; J: TRBJ1-2; CDR3: CASSKRRPEGIPNYGYTF; DNA: TGTGCCAGCAGCAAAAGGAGACCAGAAGGGATCCCTAACTATGGCTACACCTTC
V: TRBV29-1; size: few; D: -; J: TRBJ1-4; CDR3: CSVGRVGEKLFF; DNA: TGCAGCGTTGGGAGAGTGGGTGAAAAACTGTTTTTT
V: TRBV6-2/TRBV6-3; size: few; D: -; J: TRBJ2-1; CDR3: CASTRSLSSYNEQFF; DNA: TGTGCCAGCACCAGGTCACTATCCTCCTACAATGAGCAGTTCTTC
V: TRBV5-1; size: few; D: -; J: TRBJ2-3; CDR3: CASSPGQRGDTQYF; DNA: TGCGCCAGCAGCCCAGGACAGAGGGGAGATACGCAGTATTTT